This is a list of T cell receptor beta chains from one sample in a study of blood T cell repertoires in COVID-19. The assay was immunoSEQ multiplex PCR, and TCRdb's table has in-frame clones only and misses some. The sample carries fewer than 300,000 clones, approximately 90% recorded once. The specimen was PBMCs or T cells enriched from blood (not recorded which). The source is a woman under 40 who had recovered from COVID-19. The CDR3 runs from the conserved cysteine through the conserved F or W. Each record gives: clone size, J gene, V gene, D gene, CDR3 protein, CDR3 DNA. A D gene is named only where the DNA matches it firmly. Size values are once, few and many counts, or a class for expanded clones, and some rows have none.

abundance: NA; j_gene: TRBJ1-2; v_gene: TRBV18; d_gene: NA; CDR3aa: CASSPAESYGYTF; CDR3nt: TGTGCCAGCTCCCCCGCGGAGTCCTATGGCTACACCTTC
abundance: NA; j_gene: TRBJ2-7; v_gene: TRBV27; d_gene: TRBD2; CDR3aa: CASQRTSGYEQYF; CDR3nt: TGTGCCAGCCAAAGGACTAGCGGCTACGAGCAGTACTTC
abundance: NA; j_gene: TRBJ1-6; v_gene: TRBV5-6; d_gene: TRBD1; CDR3aa: CASSLFGQVNSPLHF; CDR3nt: TGTGCCAGCAGCTTATTTGGACAGGTGAATTCACCCCTCCACTTT
abundance: NA; j_gene: TRBJ1-2; v_gene: TRBV5-1; d_gene: NA; CDR3aa: CASRNGGGEEGYTF; CDR3nt: TGCGCCAGCAGAAACGGAGGAGGGGAAGAAGGCTACACCTTC
abundance: NA; j_gene: TRBJ2-7; v_gene: TRBV6-2/TRBV6-3; d_gene: TRBD2; CDR3aa: CASSYPPLAGAKLGDEQYF; CDR3nt: TGTGCCAGCAGTTACCCCCCTCTAGCGGGAGCCAAACTGGGCGACGAGCAGTACTTC
abundance: NA; j_gene: TRBJ2-5; v_gene: TRBV28; d_gene: NA; CDR3aa: CASTLGGLKGETQYF; CDR3nt: TGTGCCAGCACCCTCGGAGGTCTGAAGGGAGAGACCCAGTACTTC
abundance: NA; j_gene: TRBJ1-2; v_gene: TRBV3-1/TRBV3-2; d_gene: NA; CDR3aa: CASSQGGQGYGYTF; CDR3nt: TGTGCCAGCAGCCAAGGCGGTCAGGGATATGGCTACACCTTC
abundance: NA; j_gene: TRBJ2-7; v_gene: TRBV23-1; d_gene: TRBD2; CDR3aa: CASSHGREGSYEQYF; CDR3nt: TGCGCCAGCAGTCACGGCAGGGAGGGCTCCTACGAGCAGTACTTC
abundance: once; j_gene: TRBJ2-7; v_gene: TRBV7-9; d_gene: NA; CDR3aa: CASSGDTAGEQYF; CDR3nt: TGTGCCAGCAGCGGGGACACCGCGGGCGAGCAGTACTTT
abundance: NA; j_gene: TRBJ1-6; v_gene: TRBV27; d_gene: TRBD1; CDR3aa: CASRDPGQGNNSPLHF; CDR3nt: TGTGCCAGCAGGGACCCGGGACAGGGGAATAATTCACCCCTCCACTTT
abundance: once; j_gene: TRBJ2-1; v_gene: TRBV19; d_gene: TRBD2; CDR3aa: CASSIGGLAGANEQFF; CDR3nt: TGTGCCAGTAGTATAGGAGGACTAGCGGGAGCCAATGAGCAGTTCTTC